This TCR beta chain was retrieved from a study of T cell responses to AZD1222 COVID-19 vaccine. General study points: Donors were mostly white British, more females; clonal diversity possibly underestimated. The reported proportion of spike-specific TCRs targeting unmutated variant regions was nearly half. The span of vaccine-associated CD4 TCRs extended across spike, with dominance at 160-218 and 743-854.

Measured with immunoSEQ multiplex PCR; TCRdb has only the in-frame clones, and not every one. The sample carries roughly 120,000 clones, roughly 90% recorded once. The CDR3 extends over 14 amino acids. Trimming at V came to 0 bases and at J to 2 bases, leaving 0 bases not matched to a gene. Looked up from germline, CDR1 is KGHDR and CDR2 is SFDVKD. Concerning this clone: Its antigen remains unknown.

The receptor was isolated from an adult in good health. The rearrangement links TRBV24-1 to TRBJ2-7, with 7 bases that match TRBD1. Specimen: peripheral blood, collected on day 0 of AZD1222 vaccination. CDR3 sequence (DNA): TGTGCCACCAGTGATTTGACAGGGGCCTACGAGCAGTACTTC. The encoded protein is CATSDLTGAYEQYF.